One and the same sample provided the 5 T cell receptor beta chains below, sequenced in a study of cytomegalovirus exposure and HLA in healthy donors. The primer mix had 60 Vbeta and 13 Jbeta primers. Here immunoSEQ multiplex PCR was the method, and the copy in TCRdb shows in-frame clones only, minus some. The table lists about 98,000 clones, more than 70% of them singletons. The sequencing sample was made of PBMCs. These receptors originate from a man in his late teens or twenties in good health and CMV-seropositive.

Here the CDR3 DNA reads TGTGCCAGCGCTCTGGCGTTACTAGAGCAGTACTTC. This encodes CASALALLEQYF. The chain joins TRBV2 to TRBJ2-7; D uncertain. Germline-derived CDR1 and CDR2 are SNHLY and FYNNEI. The CDR3 consists of 12 residues. Trimming removed 8 bases at V and 7 bases at J, with 15 bases between. Drawing the rest from reference TRBV2 and TRBJ2-7, the complete variable domain is EPEVTQTPSHQVTQMGQEVILRCVPISNHLYFYWYRQILGQKVEFLVSFYNNEISEKSEIFDDQFSVERPDGSNFTLKIRSTKLEDSAMYFCASALALLEQYFGPGTRLTVT.

The chain combines TRBV19 with TRBJ2-7; the D is unclear. Trimming left V 4 bases short and J 2 bases short, with 15 bases between. The CDR3 consists of 15 residues. Germline loops: CDR1 LNHDA, CDR2 SQIVND (reference sequence). The chain's CDR3 is CASSTRVLNAYEQYF. The CDR3 DNA reads as TGTGCCAGTAGTACCCGGGTCCTAAACGCCTACGAGCAGTACTTC.

The V gene is TRBV5-1, the J gene TRBJ1-6; TRBD1 aligns across 7 bases. The CDR3 totals 14 residues. V shed 2 bases and J 7 bases; nucleotides not matched to a gene: 3. From germline, CDR1 is SGHRS and CDR2 YFSETQ. The CDR3 DNA follows: TGCGCCAGCAGCTTCAGGGGGGAAAATTCACCCCTCCACTTT. This encodes CASSFRGENSPLHF.

The chain couples TRBV9 to TRBJ2-5; D is perhaps TRBD2 (5 bases). Trimming cost V 3 bases and J 1 base, with 10 bases left between them. This CDR3 is built from 14 residues. Per germline, CDR1 SGDLS and CDR2 YYNGEE. The CDR3 loop reads CASSAGVSQETQYF. The CDR3 DNA sequence: TGTGCCAGCAGCGCCGGGGTTTCCCAAGAGACCCAGTACTTC.

This chain joins TRBV7-9 and TRBJ2-5; D not resolved. The V gene lost 4 bases and the J gene lost 5 bases, with 14 bases spanning the gap. The germline V gene encodes CDR1 SEHNR and CDR2 FQNEAQ (reference sequence). The length of the CDR3 is 14 residues. The CDR3 DNA reads as TGTGCCAGCAGCTCGCTAAAGACAACGGAGACCCAGTACTTC. It encodes CASSSLKTTETQYF.